What follows are 30 T cell receptor beta chains derived from one specimen sequenced in a study of patients and donors after allogeneic stem cell transplantation. Via MiXCR, TCRdb re-called the RT-PCR reads, giving one row per CDR3 protein. The profile shows some 90,000 distinct CDR3 sequences, about 44% of them singletons. Sequenced input: blood, either unsorted or a sorted T cell fraction (not recorded which). The receptors stem from a human donor who was either an allogeneic HSCT recipient or a stem cell or donor lymphocyte infusion donor (not recorded which). It is not recorded whose cells these are; they may come from a transplant donor.

This clonotype has just a few counts. V and J are TRBV5-1 and TRBJ2-3; D remains ambiguous. The germline gives CDR1 SGHRS, CDR2 YFSETQ. Trimming pared 6 bases from V and 0 bases from J, leaving 5 bases between. This CDR3 spans 12 amino acids. The CDR3 DNA reads as TGCGCCAGCATGGACAGCACAGATACGCAGTATTTT. The encoded protein is CASMDSTDTQYF.

This clonotype has only a few counts. V is TRBV11-1 and J is TRBJ1-2; no reliable D call. The CDR3 has 15 residues. From germline, CDR1 is SGHAT and CDR2 FQDESV (reference sequence). The V end was cut by 3 bases, the J end by 4 bases, with 15 bases between. As DNA, the CDR3 is TGTGCCAGCAGCTTCGCGGGGAACGCGGTCTATGGCTACACCTTC. Translation: CASSFAGNAVYGYTF.

The rearrangement uses TRBV4-3 and TRBJ2-7; either TRBD1 or TRBD2 may fit D (5 bases each). V dropped 6 bases and J dropped 7 bases, with 13 bases sitting between them. Germline V CDR1 and CDR2: LGHNA, YSLEER. The CDR3 has 12 residues. The CDR3 nucleotides read TGCGCCAGCAGTCCTGGGGGAGAGGAGCAGTACTTC. Translated, it gives CASSPGGEEQYF.

The chain couples TRBV12-3 or TRBV12-4 to TRBJ1-5, with TRBD1 identical over 9 bases. J was trimmed by 5 bases and V by 6 bases; bases with no gene match: 8. The CDR3 spans 15 residues. CDR3 nucleotide sequence: TGTGCCAGCAGCAACCCCGGGACAGGGTATCAGCCCCAGCATTTT. Translation gives CASSNPGTGYQPQHF.

This clonotype was counted a few times. V and J are TRBV6-6 and TRBJ1-5; D gene ambiguous. V was shortened by 5 bases and J by 1 base, with 15 bases between the two germline ends. Germline V gene lookup returns CDR1 MNHNY and CDR2 SVGAGI (reference sequence). The CDR3 runs 16 residues. This CDR3 reads CASSTTRGWSNQPQHF. As DNA, the CDR3 is TGTGCCAGCAGTACAACACGGGGTTGGAGCAATCAGCCCCAGCATTTT.

The CDR3 DNA reads as TGCAGCTCTGGGACTAGCGGGAGTTGGACAGATACGCAGTATTTT. Translated: CSSGTSGSWTDTQYF. V and J are TRBV29-1 and TRBJ2-3, with 14 nucleotides matching TRBD2. The CDR3 extends over 15 amino acids. V lost 8 bases to trimming and J lost 3 bases; unmatched junction nucleotides: 7. CDR1 is SQVTM, CDR2 ANQGSEA, per germline.

The rearrangement joins TRBV7-3 to TRBJ2-5, with D hard to call. This CDR3 has 13 residues. V gave up 2 bases and J gave up 7 bases, with 11 bases separating them. Germline V lookup: CDR1 SGHTA, CDR2 FQGTGA. DNA for the CDR3: TGTGCCAGCAGCTTAGGGCTAGGCGGGACCCAGTACTTC. This sequence encodes CASSLGLGGTQYF.

This chain connects TRBV29-1 to TRBJ1-1; no clear D gene. The CDR3 is 13 amino acids. Germline CDR1 reads SQVTM; CDR2 reads ANQGSEA. The ends were cut back, 5 bases at V and 3 bases at J, with 13 bases in the middle. The CDR3 protein is CSVSPLADTEAFF. In nucleotides, the CDR3 is TGCAGCGTTAGCCCGCTGGCGGACACTGAAGCTTTCTTT.

This clonotype came up a few times. In DNA form, the CDR3 reads TGTGCCAGCTCTCTGTTGGACAGGCCTAACTATGGCTACACCTTC. This sequence encodes CASSLLDRPNYGYTF. The rearrangement links TRBV18 to TRBJ1-2, with 7 bases lining up with TRBD1. This CDR3 has 15 amino acids. The germline CDR1 and CDR2 sequences are KGHSH and LQKENI. J gave up 0 bases and V 6 bases, and 7 bases lay outside the gene matches.

V is TRBV18 and J is TRBJ1-5; perhaps TRBD1 as D (6 bases). The CDR3 runs to 14 residues. V lost 6 bases and J lost 5, with 14 bases in between. Germline V gives CDR1 KGHSH, CDR2 LQKENI. The CDR3 sequence: CASSFGGRYQPQHF. The CDR3 DNA follows: TGTGCCAGCTCCTTCGGGGGCAGGTATCAGCCCCAGCATTTT.

This clonotype has at least ten counts. V gene TRBV7-3 combines with J gene TRBJ1-6; 9 positions agree with TRBD1. J lost 6 bases, V lost 2 bases, and 5 bases had no gene match. The germline V gene encodes CDR1 SGHTA and CDR2 FQGTGA. This CDR3 spans 16 amino acids. The CDR3 protein is CASSLGTGNRNSPLHF. The DNA for the CDR3 is TGTGCCAGCAGCTTAGGGACAGGGAACCGTAATTCACCCCTCCACTTT.

The chain combines TRBV5-1 with TRBJ2-5, with 8 bases matching TRBD1. Trimming at V came to 7 bases and at J to 3 bases, leaving 8 bases not matched to a gene. The CDR3 runs 14 residues. Germline V gives CDR1 SGHRS, CDR2 YFSETQ. The CDR3 nucleotides read TGCGCCAGCGACAGGGGACAAGGAAAAGAGACCCAGTACTTC. Translating gives CASDRGQGKETQYF.

This clonotype has a single count. The chain uses TRBV27 and TRBJ1-1, with D possibly TRBD1 on 5 matching bases. The CDR3 extends over 13 amino acids. Looked up from germline, CDR1 is MNHEY and CDR2 is SMNVEV (reference sequence). V was pared by 9 bases and J by 4 bases, with 15 bases between. The CDR3 loop is CASAGSRGTEAFF. CDR3 nucleotide sequence: TGTGCCAGTGCAGGGAGTAGGGGCACTGAAGCTTTCTTT.

This clonotype occurred a few times. V and J are TRBV28 and TRBJ1-1; D perhaps matches TRBD1 (5 bases). Between the trimmed V and J ends, which lost 7 bases and 4 bases, there was a span of 13 bases. The CDR3 loop spans 13 amino acids. The V gene's germline CDR1 is MDHEN and CDR2 SYDVKM. The CDR3 sequence: CASTQGALTEAFF. As DNA, the CDR3 is TGTGCCAGCACCCAGGGAGCGCTCACTGAAGCTTTCTTT.

This clonotype was found a few times. The gene calls are TRBV12-3 or TRBV12-4 and TRBJ1-1; no firm D call. Trimming took off 4 bases at V and 2 bases at J, with 14 bases between the two ends. The CDR3 runs 15 residues. This CDR3 reads CASSSRAGPNTEAFF. The CDR3 DNA reads as TGTGCCAGCAGTTCTCGGGCAGGCCCAAACACTGAAGCTTTCTTT.

Only a few counts were recorded for this clonotype. The chain links TRBV12-3 or TRBV12-4 to TRBJ1-1; no firm D call. The CDR3 has 14 residues. Trimming left V 10 bases short and J 0 bases short, with 15 bases between. Here the CDR3 reads CATTPLRMNTEAFF. CDR3 nucleotides: TGTGCCACCACCCCCCTGCGGATGAACACTGAAGCTTTCTTT.

A few counts support this clonotype. V is TRBV7-2 and J is TRBJ1-5; D is uncertain. The germline CDR1 and CDR2 sequences are SGHTA and FQGNSA. The CDR3 runs to 14 residues. The V gene lost 2 bases and the J gene lost 2 bases, with 7 bases spanning the gap. CDR3 region: CASSLPERNQPQHF. CDR3 DNA sequence: TGTGCCAGCAGCTTACCAGAGCGCAATCAGCCCCAGCATTTT. Full variable domain (outside the CDR3, taken from reference TRBV7-2 and TRBJ1-5): GAGVSQSPSNKVTEKGKDVELRCDPISGHTALYWYRQSLGQGLEFLIYFQGNSAPDKSGLPSDRFSAERTGGSVSTLTIQRTQQEDSAVYLCASSLPERNQPQHFGDGTRLSIL.

This clonotype was observed a handful of times. V gene TRBV7-9 combines with J gene TRBJ2-7; weak D call: TRBD1 (5 bases). CDR1 SEHNR and CDR2 FQNEAQ come from the germline V gene (reference sequence). The CDR3 sequence is 14 residues long. With 1 base removed from V and 5 bases from J, the gap between germline ends came to 12 bases. The CDR3 protein is CASSLVGRDNEQYF. As DNA, the CDR3 is TGTGCCAGCAGCTTAGTTGGCAGGGATAACGAGCAGTACTTC. Full variable domain (outside the CDR3, taken from reference TRBV7-9 and TRBJ2-7): DTGVSQNPRHKITKRGQNVTFRCDPISEHNRLYWYRQTLGQGPEFLTYFQNEAQLEKSRLLSDRFSAERPKGSFSTLEIQRTEQGDSAMYLCASSLVGRDNEQYFGPGTRLTVT.

The chain combines TRBV10-3 with TRBJ2-6; D call uncertain. From germline, CDR1 is ENHRY and CDR2 SYGVKD. The V end was cut by 0 bases, the J end by 5 bases, with 17 bases between. The CDR3 consists of 18 residues. The CDR3: CAISESDLSLLRANVLTF. In nucleotides, the CDR3 is TGTGCCATCAGTGAGTCAGACCTCAGCCTTTTAAGGGCCAACGTCCTGACTTTC.

The V call is TRBV6-1, the J call TRBJ2-1; 12 bases are a match to TRBD2. From germline, CDR1 is MNHNS and CDR2 SASEGT. This CDR3 has 17 amino acids. After removal of 8 bases from V and 3 bases from J, the junction contained 11 bases not matched to a gene. This CDR3 is CASGEELAGGYYNEQFF. Written as DNA, the CDR3 is TGTGCCAGCGGGGAGGAACTAGCGGGAGGATACTACAATGAGCAGTTCTTC.

The rearrangement uses TRBV6-5 and TRBJ1-2; unclear D gene. CDR1 and CDR2 from the germline V gene are MNHEY and SVGAGI. CDR3 length equals 16 residues. V shed 2 bases and J shed 8 bases, with 21 bases lying between them. The DNA for the CDR3 is TGTGCCAGCAGTTACGGGCGGGAATCCCAAGTCTACGGCTACACCTTC. Its translation: CASSYGRESQVYGYTF.

This clonotype was counted between two and nine times. The J gene is TRBJ1-1, the V gene TRBV18; 9 nucleotides align to TRBD1. Germline V gives CDR1 KGHSH, CDR2 LQKENI. With 8 bases clipped from V and 0 bases from J, the junction kept 7 bases outside the gene matches. The CDR3 runs to 15 residues. The CDR3 region is CASHTGGGLNTEAFF. CDR3 DNA: TGTGCCAGCCACACAGGGGGCGGATTGAACACTGAAGCTTTCTTT.

The V and J genes are TRBV6-4 and TRBJ1-4; 7 bases are a match to TRBD1. The trim removed 6 bases at V and 4 bases at J, leaving 8 bases unmatched. The germline V gene has CDR1 MRHNA and CDR2 SNTAGT. The CDR3 loop spans 15 amino acids. CDR3 in DNA: TGTGCCAGCAGCCGGCAGACAGGGTATAATGAAAAACTGTTTTTT. As protein: CASSRQTGYNEKLFF.

This clonotype was detected only a few times. This chain links TRBV10-3 with TRBJ1-3; D perhaps matches TRBD1 (5 bases). The CDR3 extends over 16 amino acids. V was trimmed by 4 bases and J by 0 bases, leaving 13 bases between them. Per the germline V gene, CDR1 is ENHRY and CDR2 is SYGVKD. The DNA of the CDR3 is TGTGCCATCAGTGTTCCGGGACTGTACTCTGGAAACACCATATATTTT. Its protein is CAISVPGLYSGNTIYF.

Points on this clonotype: Possible read error: a much larger clone is one base away. The chain's CDR3 is CASSPPILGDLNTEAFF. The DNA for the CDR3 is TGTGCCAGCAGCCCTCCCATACTCGGTGACTTGAACACTGAAGCTTTCTTT. The chain uses TRBV5-6 and TRBJ1-1, with unresolved D. The CDR3 runs 17 residues. V was cut by 4 bases and J by 0 bases, with 19 bases left in between. Germline V gene data show CDR1 as SGHDT and CDR2 as YYEEEE.

J is TRBJ2-5 and V is TRBV3-1; TRBD1 matches 8 bases. CDR3 size: 14 residues. CDR1 and CDR2 (germline): LGHDT, YNNKEL (reference sequence). V trimming: 3 bases; J trimming: 5 bases; junction bases outside the gene matches: 5. CDR3 residues: CASSQNRGLETQYF. CDR3 DNA sequence: TGTGCCAGCAGCCAGAACAGGGGGTTGGAGACCCAGTACTTC.

This clonotype was detected once. The V gene is TRBV25-1, the J gene TRBJ1-2; unclear D gene. The CDR3 is made up of 15 amino acids. Trimming removed 1 base at V and 4 bases at J, with 13 bases between. In germline, CDR1 is MGHDK, CDR2 SYGVNS. The CDR3 sequence is CASSESDRIFYGYTF. For the CDR3, the DNA is TGTGCCAGCAGTGAATCGGATAGGATCTTCTATGGCTACACCTTC.

The V and J genes are TRBV28 and TRBJ2-3, with 14 nucleotides matching TRBD2. V shed 6 bases and J 4 bases; nucleotides not matched to a gene: 15. This CDR3 has 19 amino acids. Germline assignment: CDR1 MDHEN and CDR2 SYDVKM. As DNA, the CDR3 is TGTGCCAGCAGCCGCACCGGACTAGCGGGAGGAGCTAGCCCAGATACGCAGTATTTT. Translation: CASSRTGLAGGASPDTQYF.

The J gene is TRBJ1-2, the V gene TRBV12-3 or TRBV12-4, with D perhaps TRBD1 (6 bases). This CDR3 comprises 13 residues. Trimming pared 5 bases from V and 4 bases from J, leaving 11 bases between. Here the CDR3 reads CASSATGSYGYTF. The CDR3 DNA follows: TGTGCCAGCAGTGCCACAGGGTCCTATGGCTACACCTTC.

The rearrangement uses TRBV7-2 and TRBJ1-5, with 7 bases that match TRBD1. V was pared by 5 bases and J by 6 bases, with 10 bases of the junction left unmatched. Germline V gives CDR1 SGHTA, CDR2 FQGNSA. The CDR3 length is 15 residues. The CDR3 reads CASSGRQGVSQPQHF. CDR3 DNA: TGTGCCAGCAGCGGTCGACAGGGTGTAAGTCAGCCCCAGCATTTT.